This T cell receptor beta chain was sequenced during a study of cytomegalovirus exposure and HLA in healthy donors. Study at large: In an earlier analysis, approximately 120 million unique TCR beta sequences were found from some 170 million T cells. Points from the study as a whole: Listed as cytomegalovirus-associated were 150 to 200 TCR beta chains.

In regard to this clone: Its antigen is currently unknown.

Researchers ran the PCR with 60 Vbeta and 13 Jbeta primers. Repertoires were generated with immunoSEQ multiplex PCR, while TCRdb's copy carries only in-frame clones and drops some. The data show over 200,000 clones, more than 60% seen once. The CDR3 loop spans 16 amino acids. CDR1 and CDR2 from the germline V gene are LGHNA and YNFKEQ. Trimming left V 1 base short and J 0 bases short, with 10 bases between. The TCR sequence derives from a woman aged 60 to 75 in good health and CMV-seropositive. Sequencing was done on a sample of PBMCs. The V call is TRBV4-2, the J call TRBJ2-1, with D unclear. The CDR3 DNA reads TGTGCCAGCAGCCAAGGCCGGGTCAGCTCCTACAATGAGCAGTTCTTC. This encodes CASSQGRVSSYNEQFF.